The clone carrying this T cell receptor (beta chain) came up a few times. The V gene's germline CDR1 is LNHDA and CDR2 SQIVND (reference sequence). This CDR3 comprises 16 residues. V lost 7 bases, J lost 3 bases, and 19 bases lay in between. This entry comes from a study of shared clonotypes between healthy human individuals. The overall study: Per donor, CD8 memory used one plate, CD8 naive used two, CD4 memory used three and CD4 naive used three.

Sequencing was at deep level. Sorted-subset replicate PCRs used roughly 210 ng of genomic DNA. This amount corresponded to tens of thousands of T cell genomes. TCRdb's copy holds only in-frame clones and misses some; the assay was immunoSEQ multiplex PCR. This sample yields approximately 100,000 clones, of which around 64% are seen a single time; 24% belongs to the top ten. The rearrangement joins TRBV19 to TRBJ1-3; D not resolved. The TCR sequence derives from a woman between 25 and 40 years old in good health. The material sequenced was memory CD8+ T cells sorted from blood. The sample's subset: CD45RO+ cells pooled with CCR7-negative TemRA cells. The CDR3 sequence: CASTSANLGVGNTIYF. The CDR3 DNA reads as TGTGCCAGTACCTCTGCCAATCTCGGGGTTGGAAACACCATATATTTT.